The following is a T cell receptor (beta chain) sequence with its context. The sample originates from a study of control samples from healthy donors and cancer patients. The CDR3 sequence is 14 residues long. Germline CDR1 SGHTA, CDR2 FQGNSA. The J segment lost 2 bases and the V segment lost 2 bases, leaving 3 bases of the junction unmatched. Assay: immunoSEQ multiplex PCR; the TCRdb copy retains only in-frame clones and omits some. The repertoire has roughly 130,000 clones, approximately 94% of them found once; the top ten carry 3.6%. The TCR was taken from a man under 40 in good health. This sequence joins TRBV7-2 and TRBJ2-7; 7 bases are shared with TRBD1. The sequenced sample consisted of blood. The DNA for the CDR3 is TGTGCCAGCAGCTTACGCGACAGGGCCTACGAGCAGTACTTC. It encodes CASSLRDRAYEQYF. Based on the CDR3 plus reference TRBV7-2 and TRBJ2-7, the full variable domain is GAGVSQSPSNKVTEKGKDVELRCDPISGHTALYWYRQSLGQGLEFLIYFQGNSAPDKSGLPSDRFSAERTGGSVSTLTIQRTQQEDSAVYLCASSLRDRAYEQYFGPGTRLTVT.